The 2 T cell receptor beta chains listed next were all sequenced from one sample in a study of blood T cell repertoires in COVID-19. Here immunoSEQ multiplex PCR was the method, and the copy in TCRdb shows in-frame clones only, minus some. The sample lists fewer than 200,000 clones, roughly 79% occurring once. Source material: peripheral blood. These receptors were obtained from a woman between 40 and 50 years old with COVID-19, enrolled during active disease.

The genes are TRBV4-1 and TRBJ2-1; TRBD2 aligns across 8 bases. In germline, CDR1 is MGHRA, CDR2 YSYEKL. This CDR3 spans 18 amino acids. V was clipped by 3 bases and J by 5 bases; unmatched bases: 15. CDR3 bases: TGCGCCAGCAGCCAGTTTCCAATTGGGACTAGAGGGAACAATGAGCAGTTCTTC. Its protein is CASSQFPIGTRGNNEQFF.

The genes are TRBV27 and TRBJ1-5, with a tentative D call TRBD1 (5 bases). V was clipped by 5 bases and J by 4 bases, with 15 bases between them. The germline CDR1 and CDR2 sequences are MNHEY and SMNVEV (reference sequence). The CDR3 has 15 residues. As DNA, the CDR3 is TGTGCCAGCAGTCTTATGGGGGGTAGAAATCAGCCCCAGCATTTT. Protein sequence: CASSLMGGRNQPQHF.